This entry lists 16 T cell receptor beta chains sequenced from one sample in a study of a mutant IDH1 vaccine in newly diagnosed glioma. The sample's time point: week 11, during vaccination. Mutant IDH1 20-mer peptide, at 300 ug, made up each vaccine dose, with topical imiquimod. Data came from immunoSEQ multiplex PCR; TCRdb stores just in-frame clones and leaves some out. The sample yields tens of thousands of clones, 84% seen once. These receptors have no known antigen. Sequencing used PBMCs, obtained from a glioma patient whose treatment included an IDH1 peptide vaccine. The receptor source for this set is a man aged 35-49 years with glioma.

This clone showed up just once. This chain uses TRBV6-5 with TRBJ2-7, with D possibly called TRBD1 or TRBD2 (5 bases each). The V and J ends lost 5 bases and 4 bases respectively, with 18 bases between them. CDR3 length: 15 residues. CDR1 and CDR2 from the germline V gene are MNHEY and SVGAGI. Written as DNA, the CDR3 is TGTGCCAGCAGTACCTCCTTTGGGACGACGTACGAGCAGTACTTC. Translation gives CASSTSFGTTYEQYF.

J is TRBJ2-7 and V is TRBV7-2; 7 bases match TRBD1. CDR1 is SGHTA and CDR2 is FQGNSA in the germline V gene. This CDR3 comprises 12 residues. With V trimmed by 5 bases and J by 6 bases, 4 bases remained unmatched. The CDR3 here is CASSGTGAEQYF. The CDR3 coding sequence is TGTGCCAGCAGCGGAACAGGGGCCGAGCAGTACTTC. The whole variable domain, remainder taken from reference TRBV7-2 and TRBJ2-7, is GAGVSQSPSNKVTEKGKDVELRCDPISGHTALYWYRQSLGQGLEFLIYFQGNSAPDKSGLPSDRFSAERTGGSVSTLTIQRTQQEDSAVYLCASSGTGAEQYFGPGTRLTVT.

The rearrangement links TRBV2 to TRBJ2-2; D is undetermined. Trimming removed 10 bases at V and 1 base at J, with 10 bases between. The CDR3 loop spans 13 amino acids. The V gene's germline CDR1 is SNHLY and CDR2 FYNNEI. CDR3 amino acids: CATWQGNTGELFF. DNA for the CDR3: TGTGCCACCTGGCAAGGGAACACCGGGGAGCTGTTTTTT.

This chain uses TRBV7-8 with TRBJ2-5; tentative D call: TRBD1 (6 bases). This CDR3 comprises 12 residues. Trimming shortened V by 5 bases and J by 6 bases, and 10 bases separated the two germline ends. Germline V CDR1 and CDR2: SGHVS, FQNEAQ. The CDR3 here is CASSQDRKTQYF. The CDR3 DNA reads TGTGCCAGCAGCCAGGACAGAAAGACCCAGTACTTC.

The chain employs TRBV10-2 and TRBJ1-5; D is undetermined. CDR3 length equals 11 residues. V gave up 3 bases and J gave up 10 bases, with 7 bases separating them. Germline loops: CDR1 WSHSY, CDR2 SAAADI. CDR3 sequence: CASSDVGPQHF. Here the CDR3 DNA reads TGCGCCAGCAGTGATGTAGGACCCCAGCATTTT.

J is TRBJ2-7 and V is TRBV19; D tentatively reads TRBD1 or TRBD2 (5 bases each). The ends were cut back, 4 bases at V and 5 bases at J, with 18 bases in the middle. The germline CDR1 and CDR2 sequences are LNHDA and SQIVND (reference sequence). This CDR3 has 15 amino acids. CDR3 loop: CASSNRVTGTDEQYF. Written as DNA, the CDR3 is TGTGCCAGTAGTAACCGAGTCACCGGGACCGACGAGCAGTACTTC. Complete variable domain (other parts from reference TRBV19 and TRBJ2-7): DGGITQSPKYLFRKEGQNVTLSCEQNLNHDAMYWYRQDPGQGLRLIYYSQIVNDFQKGDIAEGYSVSREKKESFPLTVTSAQKNPTAFYLCASSNRVTGTDEQYFGPGTRLTVT.

This clone was seen only a few times. This sequence joins TRBV10-3 and TRBJ2-1; D is undetermined. Per germline, CDR1 ENHRY and CDR2 SYGVKD. The V and J ends lost 3 bases and 6 bases respectively, with 15 bases between them. This CDR3 spans 15 amino acids. CDR3 DNA: TGTGCCATCAGTGATTCGGCTCTAGTTAGCAATGAGCAGTTCTTC. Its protein is CAISDSALVSNEQFF.

The chain uses TRBV9 and TRBJ2-4; 8 nucleotides match TRBD1. The CDR3 is 14 amino acids. The V and J ends lost 0 bases and 6 bases, in that order; junction bases with no gene match: 2. Germline-derived CDR1 and CDR2 are SGDLS and YYNGEE. In DNA form, the CDR3 reads TGTGCCAGCAGCGTAGACAGGGGGATAAACATTCAGTACTTC. Its translation: CASSVDRGINIQYF.

The chain employs TRBV18 and TRBJ1-3; D is ambiguous. CDR3 length: 14 residues. The V gene lost 0 bases and the J gene lost 4 bases, with 7 bases spanning the gap. Germline V gives CDR1 KGHSH, CDR2 LQKENI. The CDR3 sequence is CASSPPGNGNTIYF. DNA of the CDR3: TGTGCCAGCTCACCACCGGGGAACGGAAACACCATATATTTT.

The V call is TRBV6-6, the J call TRBJ1-2; D possibly corresponds to TRBD1 (5 bases). This CDR3 comprises 12 residues. V lost 8 bases and J lost 4, with 11 bases in between. CDR1 MNHNY and CDR2 SVGAGI come from the germline V gene (reference sequence). CDR3 DNA: TGTGCCAGCGGGGACGGGTTCTATGGCTACACCTTC. Protein sequence: CASGDGFYGYTF.

The chain links TRBV6-6 to TRBJ2-2, with D maybe TRBD1 (6 bases). Looked up from germline, CDR1 is MNHNY and CDR2 is SVGAGI (reference sequence). The CDR3 is 13 amino acids. The V and J ends lost 10 bases and 0 bases respectively, with 9 bases between them. The CDR3 protein is CATRTANTGELFF. As DNA, the CDR3 is TGTGCCACTAGGACAGCGAACACCGGGGAGCTGTTTTTT.

The rearrangement uses TRBV18 and TRBJ1-2; 7 bases line up with TRBD1. This CDR3 comprises 15 residues. V dropped 0 bases and J dropped 8; count of bases not matched to a gene: 9. Germline V gene data show CDR1 as KGHSH and CDR2 as LQKENI. DNA for the CDR3: TGTGCCAGCTCACCACCGAACGACAGGGAGTACGGCTACACCTTC. This encodes CASSPPNDREYGYTF.

This clone was detected only once. The rearrangement links TRBV27 to TRBJ2-1; 15 bases fit TRBD2. The ends lost 5 bases at V and 6 bases at J; junction bases unmatched: 2. This CDR3 has 15 amino acids. The germline CDR1 and CDR2 sequences are MNHEY and SMNVEV (reference sequence). The DNA of the CDR3 is TGTGCCAGCAGTAAGGGACTAGCGGGAGGCAATGAGCAGTTCTTC. Translation gives CASSKGLAGGNEQFF.

This chain links TRBV6-4 with TRBJ2-3, with D possibly being TRBD1 (5 bases). CDR3 length: 15 amino acids. The V end lost 0 bases, the J end lost 1 base, and 8 bases lay between the germline ends. CDR1 MRHNA and CDR2 SNTAGT come from the germline V gene. The CDR3 sequence is CASSDSIQGTDTQYF. The CDR3 DNA reads TGTGCCAGCAGTGACTCAATACAGGGCACAGATACGCAGTATTTT.

The V and J genes are TRBV18 and TRBJ1-1; D perhaps matches TRBD1 (5 bases). The germline CDR1 and CDR2 sequences are KGHSH and LQKENI. V dropped 1 base and J dropped 3 bases, with 15 bases sitting between them. This CDR3 region has 16 residues. The CDR3 is CASSPRVTVVYTEAFF. CDR3 nucleotide sequence: TGTGCCAGCTCACCACGGGTGACAGTGGTGTACACTGAAGCTTTCTTT.

This clone was picked up a small number of times. This chain connects TRBV14 to TRBJ2-1; 10 positions match TRBD2. Germline-derived CDR1 and CDR2 are SGHDN and FVKESK. V gave up 7 bases and J gave up 3 bases; unmatched junction bases: 3. This CDR3 contains 14 residues. The CDR3 protein is CASTTSGIYNEQFF. DNA for the CDR3: TGTGCCAGCACTACTAGCGGGATCTACAATGAGCAGTTCTTC.